This entry concerns a single TCR beta chain. Its antigen is unknown. This sample was taken from a study of long-term antiretroviral therapy in people with HIV. With 6 bases removed from V and 0 bases from J, the gap between germline ends came to 12 bases. Germline CDR1 reads LNHDA; CDR2 reads SQIVND (reference sequence). The CDR3 runs 15 residues. The United States was where all participants with HIV were treated. Study-level findings and limits: Documentation of ART adherence, viral resistance or therapy changes was absent. HIV repertoires showed narrower CDR3 length ranges than controls. Blood collection from about 2004 to 2017 possibly occurred under older ART regimens.

Investigators performed immunoSEQ version v3.0 at survey level. Assay used: immunoSEQ multiplex PCR; TCRdb lists only in-frame clones, some missing. The sample lists under 20,000 clones; 60% to 85% were seen once. This receptor was obtained from a man between 18 and 29 years old with HIV. The starting material was unsorted PBMCs, obtained at the start of antiretroviral therapy, before treatment. V is TRBV19 and J is TRBJ1-5, with D unclear. CDR3 nucleotides: TGTGCCAGTAGCCCCGGATCCTATAGCAATCAGCCCCAGCATTTT. Amino acid sequence: CASSPGSYSNQPQHF.